Described below is a single T cell receptor beta chain sequence and its context. Its antigen is still unknown. This entry belongs to a study of cytomegalovirus exposure and HLA in healthy donors. Overall study results and limits: Later on, an analysis tied about 17,000 TCR beta sequences to HLA alleles at 0.05 false discovery rate.

In the PCR, 60 Vbeta and 13 Jbeta primers were used. Data came from immunoSEQ multiplex PCR; TCRdb stores just in-frame clones and leaves some out. The data show around 99,000 clones, with 81% seen just once and under 2.5% held by the top ten. This receptor was identified in a woman in her twenties or thirties in good health and CMV-seronegative. Specimen: PBMCs.

CDR3 nucleotide sequence: TGTGCCAGCAGAGCGGGCAACTTCGGGGAGCAGTACTTC. Amino acids: CASRAGNFGEQYF. The chain recombines TRBV6-5 with TRBJ2-7; tentatively, D is TRBD2 (6 bases). The V end lost 6 bases, the J end lost 7 bases, and 16 bases lay between the germline ends. Germline values: CDR1 MNHEY, CDR2 SVGAGI. CDR3 size: 13 residues.